These 17 T cell receptor beta chains came from one sample sequenced in a study of T-cell reconstitution after alpha-beta-depleted transplantation in children. The authors prepared the TCRbeta library with unique molecular identifiers. TCRdb recomputed calls from the PCR reads with MiXCR, one row per CDR3 protein. Here the sample spans 450,000 to 550,000 distinct CDR3 sequences, roughly an eighth being singletons. The input for sequencing was PBMCs, mostly from graft donor cells, taken 180 days after TCRalphabeta/CD19-depleted stem cell transplant. The receptors derive from a female patient aged 2-10 years who had a stem cell transplant for aplastic anemia, so the T cells may come from the graft donor.

The genes are TRBV20-1 and TRBJ2-1; 7 bases align to TRBD2. V lost 1 base, J lost 0 bases, and 6 bases stayed unmatched. The CDR3 contains 16 residues. Germline values: CDR1 DFQATT, CDR2 SNEGSKA (reference sequence). CDR3 residues: CSARAPPGGSYNEQFF. As DNA, the CDR3 is TGCAGTGCTAGAGCCCCCCCGGGAGGCTCCTACAATGAGCAGTTCTTC.

V usage is TRBV12-3 or TRBV12-4 and J usage is TRBJ2-1; 12 bases line up with TRBD2. Unmatched junction bases numbered 2, after V lost 0 bases and J lost 2 bases. The CDR3 is made up of 17 amino acids. CDR3 sequence: CASSLARTSGAYNEQFF. The CDR3 region has the DNA TGTGCCAGCAGTTTAGCCCGGACTAGCGGGGCCTACAATGAGCAGTTCTTC.

The chain joins TRBV18 to TRBJ2-7, with TRBD2 as a possible D gene (5 bases). V was shortened by 4 bases and J by 3 bases, with 13 bases between the two germline ends. The CDR3 is 14 residues long. Germline CDR1 reads KGHSH; CDR2 reads LQKENI. In DNA form, the CDR3 reads TGTGCCAGCTCACTTTTGTGGGCGGGCTACGAGCAGTACGTC. It is translated as CASSLLWAGYEQYV.

The V gene is TRBV24-1, the J gene TRBJ2-1, with 7 bases identical to TRBD2. CDR3 length: 18 residues. With V trimmed by 3 bases and J by 2 bases, 12 bases remained unmatched. The germline V gene encodes CDR1 KGHDR and CDR2 SFDVKD. CDR3 sequence: CATSDQVTERDPYNEQFF. The CDR3 bases are TGTGCCACCAGTGATCAGGTAACAGAGCGGGACCCCTACAATGAGCAGTTCTTC.

J is TRBJ1-1 and V is TRBV6-2 or TRBV6-3, with a tentative D call TRBD1 (5 bases). V lost 5 bases and J 6 bases, leaving 16 bases between the germline ends. Germline V gives CDR1 MNHEY, CDR2 SVGEGT. This CDR3 spans 14 amino acids. CDR3 sequence (DNA): TGTGCCAGCAGTCCCTGGGACGCGGGGGCTGAAGCTTTCTTT. It encodes CASSPWDAGAEAFF.

This sequence joins TRBV2 and TRBJ2-5; the D gene is possibly TRBD1 (6 bases). This CDR3 spans 15 amino acids. V was shortened by 6 bases and J by 2 bases, with 16 bases between the two germline ends. Germline-derived CDR1 and CDR2 are SNHLY and FYNNEI. The CDR3 is CASRPRGGWQETQYF. For the CDR3, the DNA is TGTGCCAGCAGACCCAGGGGTGGTTGGCAAGAGACCCAGTACTTC.

This clonotype was seen more than once but under ten times. The rearrangement joins TRBV4-3 to TRBJ2-7; TRBD2 is a possible D gene (5 bases). Per the germline V gene, CDR1 is LGHNA and CDR2 is YSLEER. The CDR3 loop spans 15 amino acids. V gave up 2 bases and J gave up 0 bases, with 11 bases separating them. This chain's CDR3 is CASSQTGSTSYEQYF. The CDR3 DNA sequence: TGCGCCAGCAGCCAAACGGGATCTACCTCCTACGAGCAGTACTTC.

This clonotype turned up a few times. CDR3 DNA: TGCAGCGTTTTCCGGCGCAATGAGCAGTTCTTC. This translates into CSVFRRNEQFF. The chain joins TRBV29-1 to TRBJ2-1; D is unclear. V was clipped by 5 bases and J by 6 bases, with 8 bases between them. This CDR3 region has 11 residues. In germline, CDR1 is SQVTM, CDR2 ANQGSEA.

The gene calls are TRBV7-9 and TRBJ1-3, with 7 bases lining up with TRBD1. Germline V CDR1 and CDR2: SEHNR, FQNEAQ (reference sequence). Trimming cost V 0 bases and J 0 bases; bases outside gene matches: 5. This CDR3 is 17 amino acids long. The CDR3 nucleotides are TGTGCCAGCAGCTTAGCGGGGGGACAGATCTCTGGAAACACCATATATTTT. Its protein is CASSLAGGQISGNTIYF.

The CDR3 spells CASSLYREGYGYTF. The CDR3 nucleotides are TGTGCCAGCAGCTTATACAGGGAGGGCTATGGCTACACCTTC. The chain joins TRBV7-9 to TRBJ1-2; maybe TRBD1 (6 bases). CDR3 length: 14 amino acids. Germline V gene lookup returns CDR1 SEHNR and CDR2 FQNEAQ (reference sequence). V shed 2 bases and J shed 4 bases, with 11 bases lying between them.

The chain has TRBV20-1 and TRBJ2-5; tentative D call: TRBD2 (5 bases). CDR3 length: 13 residues. Germline V gene lookup returns CDR1 DFQATT and CDR2 SNEGSKA (reference sequence). V was clipped by 3 bases and J by 1 base, with 9 bases between them. The CDR3 protein is CSASAGGQETQYF. The DNA for the CDR3 is TGCAGTGCTAGTGCGGGCGGCCAAGAGACCCAGTACTTC.

The CDR3 region has the DNA TGTGCCAGCAGAAAGGACTATCCGGATCGGAACATTCAGTACTTC. It encodes CASRKDYPDRNIQYF. V usage is TRBV11-2 and J usage is TRBJ2-4; weak D call: TRBD2 (6 bases). This CDR3 region has 15 residues. With 6 bases removed from V and 7 bases from J, the gap between germline ends came to 19 bases. The germline gives CDR1 SGHAT, CDR2 FQNNGV. Based on the CDR3 plus reference TRBV11-2 and TRBJ2-4, the full variable domain is EAGVAQSPRYKIIEKRQSVAFWCNPISGHATLYWYQQILGQGPKLLIQFQNNGVVDDSQLPKDRFSAERLKGVDSTLKIQPAKLEDSAVYLCASRKDYPDRNIQYFGAGTRLSVL.

CDR3 sequence: CATSRALAGYEQYV. The CDR3, as DNA: TGTGCCACCAGCAGAGCTCTAGCGGGGTACGAGCAGTACGTC. The gene calls are TRBV15 and TRBJ2-7; 9 nucleotides align to TRBD2. The CDR3 spans 14 residues. V trimming: 1 base; J trimming: 4 bases; junction bases outside the gene matches: 2. Germline V CDR1 and CDR2: LNHNV, YYDKDF (reference sequence).

This clonotype came up a few times. This rearrangement joins TRBV3-1 to TRBJ2-1; D may be TRBD1 (6 bases). The V end lost 0 bases, the J end lost 5 bases, and 20 bases lay between the germline ends. The germline V gene has CDR1 LGHDT and CDR2 YNNKEL (reference sequence). The CDR3 covers 18 residues. Here the CDR3 reads CASSQERGFGQPHNEQFF. The DNA for the CDR3 is TGTGCCAGCAGCCAAGAAAGGGGGTTTGGACAGCCCCACAATGAGCAGTTCTTC.

This clonotype was detected only a few times. The CDR3 loop is CASSTNLASYEQYF. The CDR3 DNA reads TGTGCCAGCAGCACGAACCTCGCATCCTACGAGCAGTACTTC. The chain joins TRBV5-6 to TRBJ2-7; D remains ambiguous. The V and J ends lost 4 bases and 1 base respectively, with 12 bases between them. The CDR3 loop spans 14 amino acids. From germline, CDR1 is SGHDT and CDR2 YYEEEE. The variable domain in full, completed from reference TRBV5-6 and TRBJ2-7, reads DAGVTQSPTHLIKTRGQQVTLRCSPKSGHDTVSWYQQALGQGPQFIFQYYEEEERQRGNFPDRFSGHQFPNYSSELNVNALLLGDSALYLCASSTNLASYEQYFGPGTRLTVT.

V is TRBV28 and J is TRBJ2-7; 9 positions agree with TRBD2. CDR1 and CDR2 (germline): MDHEN, SYDVKM. The CDR3 has 14 residues. V trimming: 7 bases; J trimming: 3 bases; junction bases outside the gene matches: 7. The CDR3 sequence: CASKIAGVNYEQYF. The CDR3, as DNA: TGTGCCAGCAAAATAGCGGGAGTGAACTACGAGCAGTACTTC.

The chain is built from TRBV5-1 and TRBJ2-1, with D perhaps being TRBD1 or TRBD2 (5 bases each). The CDR3 is made up of 14 amino acids. V was clipped by 0 bases and J by 10 bases, with 14 bases between them. From germline, CDR1 is SGHRS and CDR2 YFSETQ. This CDR3 reads CASSLVKDGDEQFF. The CDR3 DNA sequence: TGCGCCAGCAGCTTGGTTAAAGACGGGGACGAGCAGTTCTTC.